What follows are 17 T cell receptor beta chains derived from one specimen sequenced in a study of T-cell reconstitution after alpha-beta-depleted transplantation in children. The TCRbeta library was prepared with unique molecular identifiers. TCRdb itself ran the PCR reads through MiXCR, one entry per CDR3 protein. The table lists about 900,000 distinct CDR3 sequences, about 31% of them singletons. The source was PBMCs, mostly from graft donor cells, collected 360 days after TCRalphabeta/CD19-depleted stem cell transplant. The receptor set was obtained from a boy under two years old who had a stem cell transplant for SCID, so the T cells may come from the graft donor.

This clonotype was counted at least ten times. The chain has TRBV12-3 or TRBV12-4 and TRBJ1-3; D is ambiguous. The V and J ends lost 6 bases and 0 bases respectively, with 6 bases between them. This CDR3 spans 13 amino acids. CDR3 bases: TGTGCCAGCAGCTTTAGCTCTGGAAACACCATATATTTT. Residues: CASSFSSGNTIYF.

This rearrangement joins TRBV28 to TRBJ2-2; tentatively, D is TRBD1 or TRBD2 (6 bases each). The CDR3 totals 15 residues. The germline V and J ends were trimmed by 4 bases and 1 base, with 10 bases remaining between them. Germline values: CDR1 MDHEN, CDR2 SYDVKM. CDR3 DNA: TGTGCCAGCAGTTCGGGGGCATTGAACACCGGGGAGCTGTTTTTT. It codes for CASSSGALNTGELFF.

CDR3 sequence (DNA): TGTGCCACCAGCAGAGACGCGACAGGGAGTGACAATGAGCAGTTCTTC. This gives the protein CATSRDATGSDNEQFF. V usage is TRBV15 and J usage is TRBJ2-1; 7 bases line up with TRBD1. Germline V gives CDR1 LNHNV, CDR2 YYDKDF (reference sequence). This CDR3 is 16 amino acids long. Losses at the gene ends were 0 bases for V and 5 bases for J; bases not matched to a gene: 7. Using reference TRBV15 and TRBJ2-1 for the parts outside the CDR3, the full variable domain is DAMVIQNPRYQVTQFGKPVTLSCSQTLNHNVMYWYQQKSSQAPKLLFHYYDKDFNNEADTPDNFQSRRPNTSFCFLDIRSPGLGDTAMYLCATSRDATGSDNEQFFGPGTRLTVL.

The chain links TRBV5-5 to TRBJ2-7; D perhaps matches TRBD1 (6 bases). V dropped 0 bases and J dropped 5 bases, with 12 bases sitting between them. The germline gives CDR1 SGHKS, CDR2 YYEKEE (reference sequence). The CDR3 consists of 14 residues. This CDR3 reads CASSLVQGSHEQYF. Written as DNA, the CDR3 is TGTGCCAGCAGCTTGGTCCAGGGGAGCCACGAGCAGTACTTC.

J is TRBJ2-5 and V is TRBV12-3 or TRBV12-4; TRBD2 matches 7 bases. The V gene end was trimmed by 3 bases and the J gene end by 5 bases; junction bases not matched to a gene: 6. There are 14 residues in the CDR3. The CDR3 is CASSFGGEGETQYF. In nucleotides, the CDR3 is TGTGCCAGCAGTTTTGGGGGGGAAGGGGAGACCCAGTACTTC.

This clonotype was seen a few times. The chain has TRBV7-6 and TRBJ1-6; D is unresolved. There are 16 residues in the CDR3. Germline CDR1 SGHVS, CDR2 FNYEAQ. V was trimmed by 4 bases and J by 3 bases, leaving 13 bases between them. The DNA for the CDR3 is TGTGCCAGCAGCTCCGGGGTCAGCGGCTATAATTCACCCCTCCACTTT. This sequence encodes CASSSGVSGYNSPLHF.

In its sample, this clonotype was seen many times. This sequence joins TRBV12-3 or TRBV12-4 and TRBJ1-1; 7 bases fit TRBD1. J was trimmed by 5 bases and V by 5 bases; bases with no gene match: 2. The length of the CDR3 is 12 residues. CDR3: CASSLQGTEAFF. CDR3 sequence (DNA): TGTGCCAGCAGTCTACAGGGGACTGAAGCTTTCTTT.

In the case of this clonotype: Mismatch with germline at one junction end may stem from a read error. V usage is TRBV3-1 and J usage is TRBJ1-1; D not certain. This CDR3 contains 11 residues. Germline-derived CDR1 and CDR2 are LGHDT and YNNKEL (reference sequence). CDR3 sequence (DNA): TGTGCCAGCAGCCAAGCGTCGGAACCACACTTT. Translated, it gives CASSQASEPHF.

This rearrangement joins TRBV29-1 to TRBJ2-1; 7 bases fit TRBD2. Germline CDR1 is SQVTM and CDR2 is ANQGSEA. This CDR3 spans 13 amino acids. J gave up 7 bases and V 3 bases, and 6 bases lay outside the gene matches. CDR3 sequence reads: CSVETGGRNEQFF. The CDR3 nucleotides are TGCAGCGTTGAGACGGGAGGCCGTAATGAGCAGTTCTTC.

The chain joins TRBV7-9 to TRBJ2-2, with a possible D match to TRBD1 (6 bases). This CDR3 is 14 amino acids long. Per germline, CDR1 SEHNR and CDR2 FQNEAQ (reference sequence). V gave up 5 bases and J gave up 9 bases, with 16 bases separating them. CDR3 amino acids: CASSNTPGHRELFF. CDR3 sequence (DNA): TGTGCCAGCAGCAATACGCCGGGACATCGGGAGCTGTTTTTT. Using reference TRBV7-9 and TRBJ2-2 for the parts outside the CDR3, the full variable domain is DTGVSQNPRHKITKRGQNVTFRCDPISEHNRLYWYRQTLGQGPEFLTYFQNEAQLEKSRLLSDRFSAERPKGSFSTLEIQRTEQGDSAMYLCASSNTPGHRELFFGEGSRLTVL.

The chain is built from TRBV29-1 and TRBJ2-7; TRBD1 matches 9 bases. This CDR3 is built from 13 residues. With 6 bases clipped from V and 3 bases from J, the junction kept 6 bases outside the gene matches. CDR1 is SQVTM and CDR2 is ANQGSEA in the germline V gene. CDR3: CSVGSGQGYEQYF. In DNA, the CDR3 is TGCAGCGTGGGATCGGGACAGGGCTACGAGCAGTACTTC.

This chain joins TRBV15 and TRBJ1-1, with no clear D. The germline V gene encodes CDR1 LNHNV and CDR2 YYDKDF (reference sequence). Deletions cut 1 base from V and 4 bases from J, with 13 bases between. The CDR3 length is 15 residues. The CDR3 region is CATSRAGMYPTEAFF. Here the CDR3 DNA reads TGTGCCACCAGCAGAGCTGGTATGTACCCCACTGAAGCTTTCTTT.

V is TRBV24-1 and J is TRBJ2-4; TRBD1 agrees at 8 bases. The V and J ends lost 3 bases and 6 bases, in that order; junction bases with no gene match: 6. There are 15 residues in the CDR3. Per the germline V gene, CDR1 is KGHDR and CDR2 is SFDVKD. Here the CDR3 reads CATSDPHRGTNIQYF. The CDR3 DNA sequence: TGTGCCACCAGTGATCCCCACAGGGGGACAAACATTCAGTACTTC.

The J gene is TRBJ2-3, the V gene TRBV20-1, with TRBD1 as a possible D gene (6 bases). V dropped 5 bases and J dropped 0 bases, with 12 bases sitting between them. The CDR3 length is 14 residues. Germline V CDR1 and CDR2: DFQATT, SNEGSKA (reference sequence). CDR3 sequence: CSAPYRESTDTQYF. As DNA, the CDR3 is TGCAGTGCTCCCTACAGGGAAAGCACAGATACGCAGTATTTT.

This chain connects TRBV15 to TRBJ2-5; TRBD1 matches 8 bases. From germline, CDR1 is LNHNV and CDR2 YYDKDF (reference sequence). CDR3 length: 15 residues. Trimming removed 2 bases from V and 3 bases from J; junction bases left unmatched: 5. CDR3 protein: CATSRSLQGEETQYF. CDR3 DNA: TGTGCCACCAGCAGATCCTTACAGGGGGAAGAGACCCAGTACTTC.

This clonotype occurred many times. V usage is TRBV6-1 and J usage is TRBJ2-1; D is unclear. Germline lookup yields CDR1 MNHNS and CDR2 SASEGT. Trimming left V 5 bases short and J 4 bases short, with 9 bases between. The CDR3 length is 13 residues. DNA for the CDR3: TGTGCCAGCAGTCGAACTGGGTACAATGAGCAGTTCTTC. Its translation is CASSRTGYNEQFF.

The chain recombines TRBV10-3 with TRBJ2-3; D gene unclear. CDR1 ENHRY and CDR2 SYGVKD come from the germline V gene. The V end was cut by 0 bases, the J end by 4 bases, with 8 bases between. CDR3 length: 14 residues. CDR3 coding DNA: TGTGCCATCAGTGAGTCTTTGGACGCAGATACGCAGTATTTT. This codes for CAISESLDADTQYF.